A selection of T cell receptor beta chains follows, all from one sample in a study of response to subunit inactivated influenza vaccine. TCRdb re-called the RT-PCR reads through MiXCR, storing one row per CDR3 protein. The profile shows about 570,000 distinct CDR3 sequences, about 11% of them singletons. This same sample was also part of a study on T cells expressing NK-cell markers.

The starting material was PBMCs from blood, obtained on the day of vaccination. These receptors originate from a middle-aged man who received an inactivated influenza vaccine. Each CDR3 is given with its conserved first and last residue. The order of the fields is clone size, V gene, J gene, D gene, CDR3 DNA, CDR3 protein. The D gene is left open where the match is weak. Rows may omit the clone size; those that give it use once, few, many or a size class.

abundance: -; v_gene: TRBV29-1; j_gene: TRBJ2-7; d_gene: TRBD1; CDR3nt: TGCAGCGTTACCAACCCCGGGACAGGCAGCTACGAGCAGTACTTC; CDR3aa: CSVTNPGTGSYEQYF
abundance: many; v_gene: TRBV29-1; j_gene: TRBJ1-1; d_gene: -; CDR3nt: TGCAGCCCGACCGAAGGGCGGCACACTGAAGCTTTCTTT; CDR3aa: CSPTEGRHTEAFF
abundance: -; v_gene: TRBV4-2; j_gene: TRBJ2-1; d_gene: TRBD2; CDR3nt: TGTGCCAGCAGTCAGGAGGCCGGGACTAGCGGCTACAATGAGCAGTTCTTC; CDR3aa: CASSQEAGTSGYNEQFF
abundance: -; v_gene: TRBV4-3; j_gene: TRBJ2-3; d_gene: -; CDR3nt: TGCGCCAGCAGCCAAGATGTGGTGCGCACAGATACGCAGTATTTT; CDR3aa: CASSQDVVRTDTQYF
abundance: -; v_gene: TRBV12-3/TRBV12-4; j_gene: TRBJ2-1; d_gene: -; CDR3nt: TGTGCCAGCAGTTTCTCGATAGGGCGGGTAGCTTCCTACAATGAGCAGTTCTTC; CDR3aa: CASSFSIGRVASYNEQFF
abundance: few; v_gene: TRBV12-3/TRBV12-4; j_gene: TRBJ2-2; d_gene: TRBD2; CDR3nt: TGTGCCAGCAGTTTGCCGACTAGCGGGAGGGGGAACACCGGGGAGCTGTTTTTT; CDR3aa: CASSLPTSGRGNTGELFF
abundance: -; v_gene: TRBV27; j_gene: TRBJ1-5; d_gene: -; CDR3nt: TGTGCCAGCAGTTTTTGGTTATGGGATAGCAATCAGCCCCAGCATTTT; CDR3aa: CASSFWLWDSNQPQHF
abundance: -; v_gene: TRBV20-1; j_gene: TRBJ2-7; d_gene: TRBD2; CDR3nt: TGCAGTGCAAAAACCGGGACTAGCGGCTACGAGCAGTACTTC; CDR3aa: CSAKTGTSGYEQYF
abundance: few; v_gene: TRBV29-1; j_gene: TRBJ2-5; d_gene: -; CDR3nt: TGCAGCGTTGACCTCACCCGGTACCAAGAGACCCAGTACTTC; CDR3aa: CSVDLTRYQETQYF
abundance: few; v_gene: TRBV13; j_gene: TRBJ1-2; d_gene: TRBD1; CDR3nt: TGTGCCAGCAGCTTAGAAGGACAGGGAGGGGTTGGCTACACCTTC; CDR3aa: CASSLEGQGGVGYTF
abundance: -; v_gene: TRBV24-1; j_gene: TRBJ1-5; d_gene: -; CDR3nt: TGTGCCACCAGTTTGGGGGGAGGGCAGCCCCAGCATTTT; CDR3aa: CATSLGGGQPQHF